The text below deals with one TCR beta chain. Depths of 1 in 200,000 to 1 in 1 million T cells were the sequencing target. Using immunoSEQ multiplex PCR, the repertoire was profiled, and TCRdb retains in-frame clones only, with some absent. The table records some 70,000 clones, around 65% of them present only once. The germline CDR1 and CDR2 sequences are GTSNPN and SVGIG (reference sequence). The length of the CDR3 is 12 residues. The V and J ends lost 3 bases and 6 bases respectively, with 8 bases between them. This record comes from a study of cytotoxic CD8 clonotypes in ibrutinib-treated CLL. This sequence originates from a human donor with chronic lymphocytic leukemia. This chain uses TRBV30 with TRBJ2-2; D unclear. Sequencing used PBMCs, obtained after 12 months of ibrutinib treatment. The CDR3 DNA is TGTGCCTGGAGCGCCGTACCCGGGGAGCTGTTTTTT. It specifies CAWSAVPGELFF.